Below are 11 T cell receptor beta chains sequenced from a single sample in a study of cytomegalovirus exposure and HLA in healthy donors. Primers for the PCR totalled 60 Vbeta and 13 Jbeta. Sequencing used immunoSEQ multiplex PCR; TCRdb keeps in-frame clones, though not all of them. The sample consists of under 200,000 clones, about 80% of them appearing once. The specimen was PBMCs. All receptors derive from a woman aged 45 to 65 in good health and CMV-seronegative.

The CDR3 here is CAINWRGRGGYTF. In DNA, the CDR3 is TGTGCCATTAATTGGAGGGGGCGCGGTGGCTACACCTTC. V usage is TRBV28 and J usage is TRBJ1-2, with 7 bases lining up with TRBD1. The CDR3 loop spans 13 amino acids. The germline gives CDR1 MDHEN, CDR2 SYDVKM. The ends lost 10 bases at V and 7 bases at J; junction bases unmatched: 12.

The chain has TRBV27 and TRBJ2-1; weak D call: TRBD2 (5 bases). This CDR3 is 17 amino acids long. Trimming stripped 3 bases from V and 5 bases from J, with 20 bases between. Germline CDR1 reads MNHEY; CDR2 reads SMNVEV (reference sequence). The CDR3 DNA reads TGTGCCAGCAGTTTGATGGGGTTGCGGGTAGTTAACAATGAGCAGTTCTTC. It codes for CASSLMGLRVVNNEQFF.

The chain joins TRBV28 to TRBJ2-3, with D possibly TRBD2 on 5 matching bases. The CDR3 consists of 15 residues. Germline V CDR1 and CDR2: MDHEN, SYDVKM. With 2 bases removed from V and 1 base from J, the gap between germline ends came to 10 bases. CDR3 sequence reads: CASSLPRRGTDTQYF. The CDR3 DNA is TGTGCCAGCAGTTTACCTCGGCGGGGCACAGATACGCAGTATTTT.

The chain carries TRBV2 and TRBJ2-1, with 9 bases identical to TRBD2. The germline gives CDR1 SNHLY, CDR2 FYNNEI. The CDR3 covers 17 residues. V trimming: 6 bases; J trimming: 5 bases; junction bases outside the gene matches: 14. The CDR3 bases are TGTGCCAGCAGGGGGGGAGCGGCGGGAGGGCCCCACAATGAGCAGTTCTTC. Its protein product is CASRGGAAGGPHNEQFF.

The CDR3 loop is CASRLNIPGELFF. DNA of the CDR3: TGTGCCAGCAGGTTAAATATCCCCGGGGAGCTGTTTTTT. V is TRBV28 and J is TRBJ2-2; D is uncertain. CDR1 is MDHEN, CDR2 SYDVKM, per germline. Trimming took 6 bases from V and 6 from J, leaving 11 bases between them. The CDR3 extends over 13 amino acids.

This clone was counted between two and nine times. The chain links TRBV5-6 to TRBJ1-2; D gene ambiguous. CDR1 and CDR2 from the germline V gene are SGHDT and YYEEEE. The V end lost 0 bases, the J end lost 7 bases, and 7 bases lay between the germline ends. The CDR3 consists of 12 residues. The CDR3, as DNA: TGTGCCAGCAGCTTGGCCACTTTTGGCTACACCTTC. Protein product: CASSLATFGYTF.

The CDR3 nucleotides are TGTGCCAGCAGTTTAGCCCGAGGGAGCGGGGAACTCACCGGGGAGCTGTTTTTT. It translates to CASSLARGSGELTGELFF. The chain employs TRBV27 and TRBJ2-2, with 7 bases fitting TRBD2. The CDR3 is 18 residues long. With V trimmed by 2 bases and J by 4 bases, 13 bases remained unmatched. Per the germline V gene, CDR1 is MNHEY and CDR2 is SMNVEV (reference sequence).

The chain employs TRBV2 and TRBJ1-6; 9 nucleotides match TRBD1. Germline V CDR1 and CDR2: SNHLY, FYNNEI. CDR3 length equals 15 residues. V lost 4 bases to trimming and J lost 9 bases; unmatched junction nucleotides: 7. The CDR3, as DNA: TGTGCCAGCAGTGTTGAAGGACAGGGGACTTCACCCCTCCACTTT. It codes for CASSVEGQGTSPLHF.

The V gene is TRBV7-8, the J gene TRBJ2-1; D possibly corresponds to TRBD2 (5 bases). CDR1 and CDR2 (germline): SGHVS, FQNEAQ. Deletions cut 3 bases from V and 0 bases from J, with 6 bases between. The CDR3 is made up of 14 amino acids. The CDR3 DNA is TGTGCCAGCAGCTTCGGGGACTCCTACAATGAGCAGTTCTTC. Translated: CASSFGDSYNEQFF.

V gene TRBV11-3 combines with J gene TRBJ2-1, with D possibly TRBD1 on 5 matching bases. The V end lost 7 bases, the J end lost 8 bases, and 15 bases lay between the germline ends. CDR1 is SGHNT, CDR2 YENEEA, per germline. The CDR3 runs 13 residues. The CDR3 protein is CASTERGSDEQFF. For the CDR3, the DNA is TGTGCCAGCACCGAAAGGGGAAGCGATGAGCAGTTCTTC.

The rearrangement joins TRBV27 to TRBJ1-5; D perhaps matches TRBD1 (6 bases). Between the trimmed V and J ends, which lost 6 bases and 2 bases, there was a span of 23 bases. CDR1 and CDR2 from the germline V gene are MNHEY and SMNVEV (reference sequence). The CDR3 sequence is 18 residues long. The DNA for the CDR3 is TGTGCCAGCAGGGCGGACAGCATTGGGGCCCATGGCAATCAGCCCCAGCATTTT. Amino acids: CASRADSIGAHGNQPQHF.